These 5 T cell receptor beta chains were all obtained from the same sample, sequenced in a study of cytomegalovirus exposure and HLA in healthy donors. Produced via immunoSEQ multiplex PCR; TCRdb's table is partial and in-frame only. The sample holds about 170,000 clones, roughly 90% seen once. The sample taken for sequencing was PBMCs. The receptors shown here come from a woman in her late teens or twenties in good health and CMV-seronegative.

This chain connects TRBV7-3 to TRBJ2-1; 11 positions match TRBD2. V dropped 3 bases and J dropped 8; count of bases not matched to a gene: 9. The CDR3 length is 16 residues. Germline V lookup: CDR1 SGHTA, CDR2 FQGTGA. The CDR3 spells CASSLTSGDSMDEQFF. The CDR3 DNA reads TGTGCCAGCAGCTTGACTAGCGGGGATTCAATGGATGAGCAGTTCTTC.

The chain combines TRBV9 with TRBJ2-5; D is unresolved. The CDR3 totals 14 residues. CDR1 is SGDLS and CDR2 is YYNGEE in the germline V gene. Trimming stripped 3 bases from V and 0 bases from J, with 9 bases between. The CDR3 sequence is CASSAESYQETQYF. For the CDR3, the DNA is TGTGCCAGCAGCGCGGAGTCGTACCAAGAGACCCAGTACTTC.

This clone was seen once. The CDR3 coding sequence is TGTGCCAGCAGTTGGGGAGCTAACACTGAAGCTTTCTTT. Residues: CASSWGANTEAFF. The genes are TRBV27 and TRBJ1-1; D uncertain. CDR1 is MNHEY, CDR2 SMNVEV, per germline (reference sequence). The V end was cut by 4 bases, the J end by 2 bases, with 8 bases between. The CDR3 extends over 13 amino acids.

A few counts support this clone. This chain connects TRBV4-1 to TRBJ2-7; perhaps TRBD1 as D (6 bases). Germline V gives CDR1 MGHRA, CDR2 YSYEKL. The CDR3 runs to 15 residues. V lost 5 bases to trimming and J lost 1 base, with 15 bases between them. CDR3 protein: CASSFNNRASYEQYF. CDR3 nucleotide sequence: TGCGCCAGCAGCTTTAATAACAGGGCATCCTACGAGCAGTACTTC.

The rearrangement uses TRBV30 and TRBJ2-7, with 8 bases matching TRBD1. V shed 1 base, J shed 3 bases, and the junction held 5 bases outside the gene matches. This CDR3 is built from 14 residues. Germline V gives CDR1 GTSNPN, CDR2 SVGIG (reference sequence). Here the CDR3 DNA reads TGTGCCTGGAGTGGGGGACAGGAAGACTACGAGCAGTACTTC. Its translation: CAWSGGQEDYEQYF. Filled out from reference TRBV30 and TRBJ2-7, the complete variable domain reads SQTIHQWPATLVQPVGSPLSLECTVEGTSNPNLYWYRQAAGRGLQLLFYSVGIGQISSEVPQNLSASRPQDRQFILSSKKLLLSDSGFYLCAWSGGQEDYEQYFGPGTRLTVT.